This T cell receptor (beta chain) was sequenced for a study of vaccination effects on CD4 cells after COVID-19. Sequencing followed a ViraFEST assay step that expanded antigen-specific CD4+ T cells with viral peptide pools. CD4+ T cell isolation took place after 10 days of culture. Everyone in the study got two shots of either the BNT162b2 or mRNA-1273 vaccine. J was trimmed by 7 bases and V by 4 bases; bases with no gene match: 6. Germline CDR1 is SGHVS and CDR2 is FQNEAQ. This CDR3 is built from 13 residues. Generated by immunoSEQ multiplex PCR, the TCRdb table keeps only in-frame clones and is missing some. The sample carries about 66,000 clones, about 80% recorded once. Remarks on this clone: The antigen is unknown.

The receptor's source is a human donor who received a COVID-19 vaccine. The starting material was CD4+ T cells from PBMCs cultured with HCoV-OC43 spike peptides, obtained after COVID-19 vaccination. The subset here: HCoV-OC43 spike overlapping peptide pool stimulation. The gene calls are TRBV7-8 and TRBJ1-2; TRBD1 agrees at 7 bases. CDR3 in amino acids: CASSSGTVVGYTF. DNA for the CDR3: TGTGCCAGCAGCTCCGGGACAGTAGTTGGCTACACCTTC.